This T cell receptor beta chain originates from a study of T cells after yellow fever vaccination. Study-wide findings and caveats: Although the secondary response was weaker, it peaked faster, at day 5 versus 15.

The V end was cut by 6 bases, the J end by 5 bases, with 14 bases between. Looked up from germline, CDR1 is DFQATT and CDR2 is SNEGSKA (reference sequence). CDR3 size: 13 residues. From the 5' RACE reads, TCRdb called clonotypes with MiXCR, one entry per CDR3 protein. The sample yields about 400,000 distinct CDR3 sequences, under 14% seen once. The sample holds a few counts of this clonotype. The antigen is unknown. Sample: PBMCs, taken on the day of the first yellow fever vaccination. V is TRBV20-1 and J is TRBJ1-5; unclear D gene. The receptor's source is a man between 18 and 35 years old who received the YFV17D yellow fever vaccine. CDR3 DNA sequence: TGCAGTGCAGCCTTGCGGCGGGATCAGCCCCAGCATTTT. Translating it yields CSAALRRDQPQHF.